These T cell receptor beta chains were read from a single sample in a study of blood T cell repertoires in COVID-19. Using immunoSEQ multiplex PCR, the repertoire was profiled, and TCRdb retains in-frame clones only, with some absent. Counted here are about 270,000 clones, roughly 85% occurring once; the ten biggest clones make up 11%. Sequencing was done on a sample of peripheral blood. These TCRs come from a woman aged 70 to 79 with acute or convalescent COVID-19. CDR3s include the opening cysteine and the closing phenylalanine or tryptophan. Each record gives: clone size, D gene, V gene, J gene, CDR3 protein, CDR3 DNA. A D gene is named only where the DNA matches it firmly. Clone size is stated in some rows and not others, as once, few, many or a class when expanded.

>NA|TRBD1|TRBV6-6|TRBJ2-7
CASSSRQGGEPYEQYF
TGTGCCAGCAGTTCGCGACAGGGTGGCGAACCCTACGAGCAGTACTTC
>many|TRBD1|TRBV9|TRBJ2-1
CASSVRDSPYNEQFF
TGTGCCAGCAGCGTACGGGACAGCCCATACAATGAGCAGTTCTTC
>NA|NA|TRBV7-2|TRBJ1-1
CASSLSERPAFF
TGTGCCAGCAGCTTATCGGAGAGGCCCGCTTTCTTT
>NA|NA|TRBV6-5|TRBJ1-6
CASISRVDSPLHF
TGTGCCAGCATATCCAGGGTAGATTCACCCCTCCACTTT
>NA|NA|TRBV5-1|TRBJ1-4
CASSLTGAGEKLFF
TGCGCCAGCAGCTTGACTGGGGCCGGTGAAAAACTGTTTTTT
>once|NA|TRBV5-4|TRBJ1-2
CASRPEAYYGYTF
TGTGCCAGCAGGCCCGAGGCCTACTATGGCTACACCTTC
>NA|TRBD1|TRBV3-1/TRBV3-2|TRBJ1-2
CASRQGGAGYGYTF
TGTGCCAGCAGACAAGGGGGCGCCGGCTATGGCTACACCTTC
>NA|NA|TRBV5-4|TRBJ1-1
CASSLEAGANTEAFF
TGTGCCAGCAGCTTGGAAGCGGGCGCGAACACTGAAGCTTTCTTT
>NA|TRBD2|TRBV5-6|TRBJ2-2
CASSFLGGAHMNTGELFF
TGTGCCAGCAGCTTCCTGGGAGGGGCCCACATGAACACCGGGGAGCTGTTTTTT
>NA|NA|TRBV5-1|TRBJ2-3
CASSVGGGSTDTQYF
TGCGCCAGCAGCGTAGGCGGGGGCAGCACAGATACGCAGTATTTT
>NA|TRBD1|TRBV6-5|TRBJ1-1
CASTDRVGTEAFF
TGTGCCAGCACAGACAGGGTGGGGACTGAAGCTTTCTTT
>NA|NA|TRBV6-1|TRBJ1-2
CASSEPRGRGDLYGYTF
TGTGCCAGCAGTGAACCCCGGGGACGCGGGGATCTCTATGGCTACACCTTC
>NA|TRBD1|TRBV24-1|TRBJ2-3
CATGQGAGDTQYF
TGTGCCACCGGACAGGGGGCCGGGGATACGCAGTATTTT
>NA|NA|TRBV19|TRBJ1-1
CASSMGGGVEEAFF
TGTGCCAGTAGTATGGGGGGAGGTGTGGAAGAAGCTTTCTTT
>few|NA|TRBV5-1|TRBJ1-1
CASSIDRNTEAFF
TGCGCCAGCAGCATTGACAGGAACACTGAAGCTTTCTTT
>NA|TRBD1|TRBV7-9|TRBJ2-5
CASSLRDSLKQTQYF
TGTGCCAGCAGCCTCAGGGACAGTCTAAAGCAGACCCAGTACTTC
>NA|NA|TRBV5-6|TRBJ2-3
CASSLRVADTQYF
TGTGCCAGCAGCTTGCGCGTCGCAGATACGCAGTATTTT
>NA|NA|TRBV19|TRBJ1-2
CASGQFPSYGYTF
TGTGCCAGCGGACAGTTTCCCTCCTATGGCTACACCTTC
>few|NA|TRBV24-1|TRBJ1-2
CATSDSGIYGYTF
TGTGCCACCAGTGACTCCGGGATCTATGGCTACACCTTC
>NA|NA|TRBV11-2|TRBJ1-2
CASSFDGYGYTF
TGTGCCAGCAGCTTCGACGGGTATGGCTACACCTTC
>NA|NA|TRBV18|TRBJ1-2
CASSPPGGKYGYTF
TGTGCCAGCTCACCACCAGGGGGAAAGTATGGCTACACCTTC
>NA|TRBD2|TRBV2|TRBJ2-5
CASSVTGGGRETQYF
TGTGCCAGCAGTGTCACCGGGGGGGGGAGAGAGACCCAGTACTTC
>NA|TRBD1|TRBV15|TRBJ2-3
CATSPGQSTDTQYF
TGTGCCACCAGCCCGGGACAGAGCACAGATACGCAGTATTTT
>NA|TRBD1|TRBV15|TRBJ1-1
CATSSGTGKGKTEAFF
TGTGCCACCAGCAGCGGGACAGGGAAGGGAAAGACTGAAGCTTTCTTT
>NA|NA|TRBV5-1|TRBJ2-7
CASRAGGLSYEQYF
TGCGCCAGCAGGGCCGGGGGGCTCTCCTACGAGCAGTACTTC
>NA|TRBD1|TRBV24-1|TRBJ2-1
CATSTGVVNEQFF
TGTGCCACCAGCACAGGGGTGGTCAATGAGCAGTTCTTC
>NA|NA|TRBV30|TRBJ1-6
CAWRSERGPLHF
TGTGCCTGGAGGTCTGAGAGGGGGCCCCTCCACTTT
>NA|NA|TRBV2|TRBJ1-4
CASEGFNEKLFF
TGTGCCAGCGAGGGCTTTAATGAAAAACTGTTTTTT
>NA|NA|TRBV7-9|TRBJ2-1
CASSPSKSGQYNEQFF
TGTGCCAGCAGCCCTAGCAAGTCCGGGCAGTACAATGAGCAGTTCTTC
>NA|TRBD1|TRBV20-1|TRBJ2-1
CSASGDRDLFSYNEQFF
TGCAGTGCTAGTGGGGACAGGGACTTATTTTCCTACAATGAGCAGTTCTTC
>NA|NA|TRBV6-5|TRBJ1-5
CASSPPGGSNQPQHF
TGTGCCAGCAGCCCCCCCGGGGGTTCCAATCAGCCCCAGCATTTT
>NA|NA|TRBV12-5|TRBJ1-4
CASGLDPAALFF
TGTGCTAGTGGTTTGGATCCCGCCGCGCTATTCTTT
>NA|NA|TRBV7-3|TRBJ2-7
CASSLNPGGLYEQYF
TGTGCCAGCAGCTTAAATCCGGGGGGCCTGTACGAGCAGTACTTC
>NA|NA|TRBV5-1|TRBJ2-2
CASSLAGSTGELFF
TGCGCCAGCAGCTTGGCCGGGTCTACCGGGGAGCTGTTTTTT
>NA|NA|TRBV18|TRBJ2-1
CASSPRLVAEYNEQFF
TGTGCCAGCTCACCGAGGTTGGTAGCAGAGTACAATGAGCAGTTCTTC
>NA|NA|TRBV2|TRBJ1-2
CASHSMGSGLDGYTF
TGTGCCAGCCATAGTATGGGCTCCGGCCTGGATGGCTACACCTTC
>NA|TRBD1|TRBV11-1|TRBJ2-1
CASSFGDSDYNEQFF
TGTGCCAGCAGCTTCGGGGACAGCGACTACAATGAGCAGTTCTTC
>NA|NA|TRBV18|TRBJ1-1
CASSPSSGETEAFF
TGTGCCAGCTCACCATCGTCGGGAGAGACTGAAGCTTTCTTT
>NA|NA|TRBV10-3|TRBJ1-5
CAISEHTINQPQHF
TGTGCCATCAGTGAGCACACCATAAATCAGCCCCAGCATTTT
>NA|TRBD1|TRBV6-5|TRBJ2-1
CASTQGTGVYNEQFF
TGTGCCAGCACGCAGGGGACAGGGGTCTACAATGAGCAGTTCTTC
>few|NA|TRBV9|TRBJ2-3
CASSVGGGSGVRDTQYF
TGTGCCAGCAGCGTAGGAGGGGGGAGCGGGGTGAGGGATACGCAGTATTTT
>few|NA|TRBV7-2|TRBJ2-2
CASSTPRWGPSRDTGELFF
TGTGCCAGCAGCACCCCCCGCTGGGGGCCAAGTAGGGACACCGGGGAGCTGTTTTTT
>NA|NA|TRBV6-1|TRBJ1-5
CASSDTGRGHF
TGTGCCAGCAGTGACACCGGCAGGGGGCATTTT
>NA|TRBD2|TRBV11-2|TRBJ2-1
CASRSLLIAGDSNEQFF
TGTGCCAGCAGGTCCCTCCTTATAGCGGGGGACTCCAATGAGCAGTTCTTC
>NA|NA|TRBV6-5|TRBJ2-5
CASARWGEQETQYF
TGTGCCAGCGCTCGATGGGGGGAACAAGAGACCCAGTACTTC
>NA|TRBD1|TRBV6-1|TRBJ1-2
CASSEGGQVNYGYTF
TGTGCCAGCAGTGAAGGGGGACAGGTTAACTATGGCTACACCTTC
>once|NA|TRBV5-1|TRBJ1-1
CASSLGNLGGNTEAFF
TGCGCCAGCAGCTTGGGGAACTTGGGGGGGAACACTGAAGCTTTCTTT
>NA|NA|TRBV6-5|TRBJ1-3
CASRLSGNTIYF
TGTGCCAGCAGGCTCAGTGGAAACACCATATATTTT
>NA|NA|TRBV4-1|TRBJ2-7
CASSQDGGEQYF
TGCGCCAGCAGCCAAGATGGAGGGGAGCAGTACTTC
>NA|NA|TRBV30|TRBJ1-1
CAWTQRMNTEAFF
TGTGCCTGGACCCAGCGGATGAACACTGAAGCTTTCTTT